The rows below give T cell receptor beta chains drawn from one sample of a study of T cell changes during pregnancy in multiple sclerosis. The protocol was immunoSEQ multiplex PCR, while the TCRdb copy is restricted to in-frame clones and leaves out a portion. The sample contains approximately 42,000 clones, roughly 84% of which appear only once. The specimen was CD4+ T cells from peripheral blood mononuclear cells, collected before pregnancy. These receptors were taken from a female donor with multiple sclerosis, enrolled in a pregnancy study. CDR3s include the opening cysteine and the closing phenylalanine or tryptophan. D genes are given only for firm matches. The size of a clone is reported for some rows only, either as once, few or many, or as a class for expanded clones.

clone_size	v_call	j_call	d_call	cdr3_aa	cdr3_nt
NA	TRBV18	TRBJ2-3	TRBD1	CASSSYRGDTQYF	TGTGCCAGCTCATCCTACAGGGGTGATACGCAGTATTTT
NA	TRBV27	TRBJ2-3	NA	CASTRRSQGGVSTDTQYF	TGTGCCAGCACGCGTCGGAGCCAAGGCGGTGTGAGCACAGATACGCAGTATTTT
NA	TRBV5-1	TRBJ2-1	TRBD2	CASSLGGTSGNNEQFF	TGCGCCAGCAGCTTGGGGGGGACTAGCGGGAACAATGAGCAGTTCTTC
NA	TRBV27	TRBJ1-1	NA	CASSRPGQNTEAFF	TGTGCCAGCAGTCGACCGGGACAGAACACTGAAGCTTTCTTT
NA	TRBV7-2	TRBJ2-7	TRBD2	CASSLVSGVFSHEQYF	TGTGCCAGCAGCTTAGTTAGCGGGGTTTTCAGCCACGAGCAGTACTTC
NA	TRBV7-3	TRBJ2-3	TRBD2	CASSFSPSGLAGGRDTQYF	TGTGCCAGCAGCTTCTCGCCATCGGGACTAGCGGGGGGGCGGGATACGCAGTATTTT
few	TRBV7-9	TRBJ1-1	NA	CASSLALGSGGLNTEAFF	TGTGCCAGCAGCTTAGCGTTGGGCAGCGGTGGTTTGAACACTGAAGCTTTCTTT
NA	TRBV4-2	TRBJ2-1	TRBD1	CASSQASGQDYNEQFF	TGTGCCAGCAGCCAAGCTTCGGGACAGGACTACAATGAGCAGTTCTTC
NA	TRBV10-3	TRBJ2-1	TRBD2	CATDSGSSYNEQFF	TGTGCCACCGATAGCGGGAGCTCCTACAATGAGCAGTTCTTC
NA	TRBV2	TRBJ1-5	NA	CASTGPAGDQPQHF	TGTGCCAGCACGGGGCCGGCGGGGGATCAGCCCCAGCATTTT
NA	TRBV10-3	TRBJ1-2	TRBD1	CATRALDGQGGGYTF	TGTGCCACCAGAGCGCTGGACGGACAGGGTGGTGGCTACACCTTC
NA	TRBV30	TRBJ1-3	NA	CAWSVATPGNTIYF	TGTGCCTGGAGTGTAGCAACGCCCGGAAACACCATATATTTT
NA	TRBV19	TRBJ1-2	NA	CASSIRVNYGYTF	TGTGCCAGTAGTATACGGGTGAACTATGGCTACACCTTC
NA	TRBV5-1	TRBJ1-6	NA	CASSQDGNSPLHF	TGCGCCAGTTCTCAGGATGGCAATTCACCCCTCCACTTT
NA	TRBV6-1	TRBJ2-1	NA	CASSEVQEPYNEQFF	TGTGCCAGCAGTGAGGTACAGGAACCGTACAATGAGCAGTTCTTC
NA	TRBV27	TRBJ2-1	NA	CASSLIPQGSRFF	TGTGCCAGCAGTTTGATCCCGCAGGGGAGTAGGTTCTTC
NA	TRBV18	TRBJ1-3	TRBD1	CASSPGQGYSFSGNTIYF	TGTGCCAGCTCCCCTGGACAGGGATATAGTTTCTCTGGAAACACCATATATTTT
once	TRBV7-2	TRBJ1-1	TRBD1	CASSADRADGAFF	TGTGCCAGCAGCGCGGACAGGGCGGACGGGGCTTTCTTT
NA	TRBV19	TRBJ2-7	NA	CASSIWVRGEQYF	TGTGCCAGTAGTATTTGGGTAAGGGGCGAGCAGTACTTC
NA	TRBV9	TRBJ2-2	NA	CASARGSTGELFF	TGTGCCAGCGCCCGGGGAAGCACCGGGGAGCTGTTTTTT
once	TRBV28	TRBJ1-2	NA	CASSLAETNYGYTF	TGTGCCAGCAGTTTGGCGGAGACTAACTATGGCTACACCTTC
NA	TRBV30	TRBJ1-2	NA	CAWSVGDFYGYTF	TGTGCCTGGAGTGTAGGGGACTTCTATGGCTACACCTTC
NA	TRBV7-2	TRBJ2-5	TRBD1	CASSSTDDRGGEETQYF	TGTGCCAGCAGCTCAACGGATGACAGGGGCGGGGAAGAGACCCAGTACTTC
once	TRBV11-2	TRBJ1-2	NA	CASSPEGTYGYTF	TGTGCCAGCAGCCCAGAGGGTACCTATGGCTACACCTTC
few	TRBV18	TRBJ2-1	TRBD2	CASSPGLNNEQFF	TGTGCCAGCTCACCGGGACTAAACAATGAGCAGTTCTTC
NA	TRBV5-1	TRBJ2-5	TRBD1	CASSLTGVETQYF	TGCGCCAGCAGCCTAACAGGGGTGGAGACCCAGTACTTC
NA	TRBV7-8	TRBJ2-5	TRBD2	CASSITGGLIKETQYF	TGTGCCAGCAGCATCACCGGGGGGTTGATAAAAGAGACCCAGTACTTC
NA	TRBV19	TRBJ2-1	TRBD1	CASSMWDRVSYNEQFF	TGTGCCAGTAGTATGTGGGACAGGGTGTCCTACAATGAGCAGTTCTTC
NA	TRBV7-6	TRBJ1-2	NA	CASSLDPGGYGYTF	TGTGCCAGCAGCTTAGATCCGGGAGGCTATGGCTACACCTTC
NA	TRBV6-1	TRBJ1-1	NA	CASSEAWVLGTEAFF	TGTGCCAGCAGTGAAGCCTGGGTGCTAGGCACTGAAGCTTTCTTT
once	TRBV27	TRBJ1-1	NA	CASRSTQGLNTEAFF	TGTGCCAGCAGGAGTACCCAGGGATTGAACACTGAAGCTTTCTTT
NA	TRBV10-3	TRBJ2-5	NA	CAISGNSQETQYF	TGTGCCATCAGTGGGAACAGCCAAGAGACCCAGTACTTC
once	TRBV25-1	TRBJ1-2	TRBD1	CASSESGTGPDNYGYTF	TGTGCCAGCAGTGAATCAGGGACAGGGCCAGATAACTATGGCTACACCTTC
NA	TRBV6-1	TRBJ2-2	TRBD2	CASSEFGRGDGELFF	TGTGCCAGCAGTGAATTTGGACGGGGGGACGGGGAGCTGTTTTTT
medium-sized	TRBV28	TRBJ1-3	NA	CASSLQPAGKGNTIYF	TGTGCCAGCAGTTTGCAACCCGCGGGGAAGGGAAACACCATATATTTT
NA	TRBV2	TRBJ2-5	NA	CASSAGQYETQYF	TGTGCCAGCAGTGCCGGACAGTACGAGACCCAGTACTTC
few	TRBV5-1	TRBJ2-2	NA	CASSFQGLGTGELFF	TGCGCCAGCAGCTTTCAGGGCCTGGGGACCGGGGAGCTGTTTTTT
NA	TRBV7-9	TRBJ1-2	NA	CASSLVTGSYGYTF	TGTGCCAGCAGCCTTGTGACGGGGAGCTATGGCTACACCTTC
NA	TRBV18	TRBJ1-4	TRBD1	CASSTGQGKSAGNEKLFF	TGTGCCAGCTCAACGGGACAGGGGAAAAGCGCGGGTAATGAAAAACTGTTTTTT
NA	TRBV19	TRBJ2-5	NA	CASSILFSVRTQYF	TGTGCCAGTAGTATCTTATTTAGCGTGCGGACCCAGTACTTC
few	TRBV18	TRBJ1-5	TRBD1	CASSDRGLRQPQHF	TGTGCCAGCTCAGACAGGGGGCTTCGGCAGCCCCAGCATTTT
NA	TRBV6-1	TRBJ2-5	TRBD2	CASSEEIAGLGTQYF	TGTGCCAGCAGTGAAGAGATAGCGGGATTGGGGACCCAGTACTTC
once	TRBV19	TRBJ1-4	TRBD1	CASQDRGGGKLFF	TGTGCCAGCCAGGACAGGGGAGGGGGAAAACTGTTTTTT
NA	TRBV4-3	TRBJ2-7	TRBD1	CASSQRDRGTLTYEQYF	TGCGCCAGCAGCCAACGGGACAGGGGTACTCTTACCTACGAGCAGTACTTC
NA	TRBV7-2	TRBJ2-1	TRBD2	CASSLASGGASNEQFF	TGTGCCAGCAGCTTAGCTAGCGGGGGGGCTTCCAATGAGCAGTTCTTC
NA	TRBV25-1	TRBJ2-6	NA	CASPVEVTGANVLTF	TGTGCCAGCCCCGTAGAGGTTACTGGGGCCAACGTCCTGACTTTC
NA	TRBV5-1	TRBJ2-3	TRBD2	CASSTSLAGADTQYF	TGCGCCAGCAGCACGAGCCTAGCGGGAGCGGATACGCAGTATTTT
once	TRBV2	TRBJ2-2	NA	CASRPGSHTGELFF	TGTGCCAGCAGACCCGGGAGTCACACCGGGGAGCTGTTTTTT
NA	TRBV7-6	TRBJ1-1	TRBD1	CASSPSASTGKATEAFF	TGTGCCAGCAGCCCTAGCGCCTCGACAGGGAAGGCCACTGAAGCTTTCTTT
NA	TRBV30	TRBJ2-7	NA	CAWNLGGDSEQYF	TGTGCCTGGAATCTAGGGGGGGATTCCGAGCAGTACTTC
NA	TRBV29-1	TRBJ1-2	TRBD1	CSGTGMGGYTF	TGCAGCGGGACAGGGATGGGTGGCTACACCTTC
NA	TRBV7-9	TRBJ2-1	NA	CASIGTAANSDEQFF	TGTGCCAGCATCGGTACTGCTGCTAATAGTGATGAGCAGTTCTTC
NA	TRBV5-1	TRBJ2-5	NA	CASSLTPGETQYF	TGCGCCAGCAGCTTGACCCCGGGGGAGACCCAGTACTTC
NA	TRBV5-1	TRBJ2-1	TRBD2	CATGTSGRANEQFF	TGCGCCACCGGAACTAGCGGGAGGGCGAATGAGCAGTTCTTC
few	TRBV18	TRBJ1-2	NA	CASSLGGDYGYTF	TGTGCCAGCTCACTCGGGGGGGACTATGGCTACACCTTC